This T cell receptor (beta chain) emerged from a study of cytomegalovirus exposure and HLA in healthy donors. Points from the study as a whole: Researchers counted roughly 160 TCR beta chains as cytomegalovirus-associated.

While unrecorded immune exposures were likely, the donors were nominally healthy when sampled. PCR used 60 Vbeta primers and 13 Jbeta primers. Assay: immunoSEQ multiplex PCR; the TCRdb copy retains only in-frame clones and omits some. The sample gives roughly 200,000 clones, over 60% of which show up once; 0.63% is in the top ten. A note on this clone: Its matching antigen is unknown.

Source material: PBMCs. This sequence originates from a man aged 18 to 35 in good health and CMV-seronegative.

Written as DNA, the CDR3 is TGTGCCAGTAGTATGGGCAGCGGGTCCTACGAGCAGTACTTC. Protein: CASSMGSGSYEQYF. The chain combines TRBV19 with TRBJ2-7; a possible D gene is TRBD2 (6 bases). Germline values: CDR1 LNHDA, CDR2 SQIVND (reference sequence). Between the trimmed V and J ends, which lost 3 bases and 1 base, there was a span of 10 bases. The CDR3 consists of 14 residues.